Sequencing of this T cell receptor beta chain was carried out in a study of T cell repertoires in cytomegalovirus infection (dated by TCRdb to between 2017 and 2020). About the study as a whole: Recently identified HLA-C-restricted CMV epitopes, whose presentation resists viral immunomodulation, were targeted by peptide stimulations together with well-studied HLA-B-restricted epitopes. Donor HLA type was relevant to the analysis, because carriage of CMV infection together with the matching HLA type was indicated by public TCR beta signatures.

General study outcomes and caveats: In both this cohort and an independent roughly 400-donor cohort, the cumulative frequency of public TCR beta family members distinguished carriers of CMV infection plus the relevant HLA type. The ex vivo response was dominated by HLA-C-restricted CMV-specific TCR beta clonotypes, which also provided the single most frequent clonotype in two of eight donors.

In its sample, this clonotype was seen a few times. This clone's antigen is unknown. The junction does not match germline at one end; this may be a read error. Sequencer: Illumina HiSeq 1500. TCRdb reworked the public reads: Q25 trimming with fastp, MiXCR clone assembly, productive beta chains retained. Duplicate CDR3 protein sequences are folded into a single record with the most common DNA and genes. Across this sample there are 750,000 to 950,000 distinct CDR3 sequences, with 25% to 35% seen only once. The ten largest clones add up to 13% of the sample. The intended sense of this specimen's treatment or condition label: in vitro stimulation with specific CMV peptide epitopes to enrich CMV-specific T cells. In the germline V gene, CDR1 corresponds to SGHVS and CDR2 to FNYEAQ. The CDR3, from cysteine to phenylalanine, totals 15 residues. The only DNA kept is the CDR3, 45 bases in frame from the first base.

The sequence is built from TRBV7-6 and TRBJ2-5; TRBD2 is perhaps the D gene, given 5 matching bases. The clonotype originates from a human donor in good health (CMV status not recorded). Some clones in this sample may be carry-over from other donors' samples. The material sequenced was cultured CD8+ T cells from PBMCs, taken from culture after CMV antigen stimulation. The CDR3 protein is CASSLYWRPGETQYF. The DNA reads TGTGCTAGCAGCTTATATTGGAGGCCTGGGGAGACCCAGTACTTC.